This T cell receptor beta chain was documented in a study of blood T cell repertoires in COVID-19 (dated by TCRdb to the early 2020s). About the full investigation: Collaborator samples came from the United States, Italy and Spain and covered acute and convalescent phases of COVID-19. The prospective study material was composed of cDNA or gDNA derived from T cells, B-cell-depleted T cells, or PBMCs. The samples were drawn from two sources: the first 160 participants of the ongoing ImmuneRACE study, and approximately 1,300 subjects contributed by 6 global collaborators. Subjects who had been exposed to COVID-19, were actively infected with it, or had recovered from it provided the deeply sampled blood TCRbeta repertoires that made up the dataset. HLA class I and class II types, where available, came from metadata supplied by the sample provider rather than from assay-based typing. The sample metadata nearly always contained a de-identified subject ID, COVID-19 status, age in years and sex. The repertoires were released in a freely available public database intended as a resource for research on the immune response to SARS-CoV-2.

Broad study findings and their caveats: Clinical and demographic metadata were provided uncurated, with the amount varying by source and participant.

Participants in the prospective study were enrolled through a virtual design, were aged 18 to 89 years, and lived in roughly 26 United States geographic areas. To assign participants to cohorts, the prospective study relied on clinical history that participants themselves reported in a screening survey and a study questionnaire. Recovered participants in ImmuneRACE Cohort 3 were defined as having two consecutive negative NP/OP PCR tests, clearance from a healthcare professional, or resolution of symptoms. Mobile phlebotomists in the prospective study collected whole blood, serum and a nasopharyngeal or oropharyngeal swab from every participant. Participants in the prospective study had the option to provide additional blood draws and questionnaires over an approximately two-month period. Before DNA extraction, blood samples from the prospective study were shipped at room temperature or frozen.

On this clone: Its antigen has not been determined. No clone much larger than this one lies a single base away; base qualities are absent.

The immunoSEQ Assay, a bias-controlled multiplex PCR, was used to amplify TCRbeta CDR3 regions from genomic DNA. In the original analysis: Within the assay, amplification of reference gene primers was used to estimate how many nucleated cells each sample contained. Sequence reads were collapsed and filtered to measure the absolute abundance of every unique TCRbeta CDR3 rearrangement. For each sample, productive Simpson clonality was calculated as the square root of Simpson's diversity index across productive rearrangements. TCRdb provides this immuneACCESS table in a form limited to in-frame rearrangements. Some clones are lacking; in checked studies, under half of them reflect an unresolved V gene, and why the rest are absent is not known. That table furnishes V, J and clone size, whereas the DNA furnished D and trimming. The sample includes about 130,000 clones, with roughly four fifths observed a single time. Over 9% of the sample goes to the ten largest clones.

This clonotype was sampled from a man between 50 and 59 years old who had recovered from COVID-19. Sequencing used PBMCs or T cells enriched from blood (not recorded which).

In nucleotides, the sequence is TGTGCCAGCAGCACGGCCGGGACAGGGAGTTCACCCCTCCACTTT. Its translation is CASSTAGTGSSPLHF. The chain is made from TRBV5-4 and TRBJ1-6; TRBD1 agrees with 9 junctional bases. Per the germline V gene (reference sequence), SGHNT is the CDR1 and YYREEE is the CDR2. V loses 4 bases at its end and J loses 9 bases; junction bases beyond the gene matches: 8. The CDR3 covers 15 residues, taking in both the cysteine and the phenylalanine. The retained sequence is limited to the CDR3, 45 bases, with the frame set at the first base.